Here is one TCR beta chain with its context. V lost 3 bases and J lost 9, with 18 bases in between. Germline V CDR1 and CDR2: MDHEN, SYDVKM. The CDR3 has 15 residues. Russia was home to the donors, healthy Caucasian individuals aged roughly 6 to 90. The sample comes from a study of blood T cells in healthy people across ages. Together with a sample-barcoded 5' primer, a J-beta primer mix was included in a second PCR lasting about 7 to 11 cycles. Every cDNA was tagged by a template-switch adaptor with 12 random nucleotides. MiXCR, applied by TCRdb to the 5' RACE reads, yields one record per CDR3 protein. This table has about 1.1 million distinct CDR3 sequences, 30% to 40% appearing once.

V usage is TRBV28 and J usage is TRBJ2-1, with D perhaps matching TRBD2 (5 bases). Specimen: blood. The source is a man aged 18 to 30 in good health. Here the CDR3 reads CASSFFKFGVGEQFF. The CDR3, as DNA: TGTGCCAGCAGTTTTTTCAAGTTCGGGGTCGGTGAGCAGTTCTTC.